The 9 T cell receptor beta chains presented below share a single source sample, sequenced in a study of T cell repertoires in cytomegalovirus infection. TCRdb passed the reads through MiXCR, listing each CDR3 protein once. This table has more than 650,000 distinct CDR3 sequences, 35% to 45% appearing once. Sample: PBMCs. The receptor source for this set is a human donor in good health (CMV status not recorded). Some clones in this sample may be carry-over from other donors' samples.

V and J are TRBV20-1 and TRBJ1-1; possible D gene TRBD1, 5 bases. The V gene's germline CDR1 is DFQATT and CDR2 SNEGSKA (reference sequence). V was trimmed by 3 bases and J by 0 bases, leaving 8 bases between them. The CDR3 is 13 residues long. Here the CDR3 reads CSASPGMNTEAFF. In DNA, the CDR3 is TGCAGTGCTAGCCCAGGGATGAACACTGAAGCTTTCTTT.

This clonotype was seen a few times. This rearrangement joins TRBV6-1 to TRBJ2-2; D may be TRBD1 (5 bases). The V gene's germline CDR1 is MNHNS and CDR2 SASEGT. V lost 8 bases, J lost 7 bases, and 14 bases lay in between. The CDR3 runs to 13 residues. The CDR3 region is CASRHRPIGELFF. The CDR3 DNA reads TGTGCCAGCCGACACAGGCCCATCGGGGAGCTGTTTTTT.

This clonotype was counted between two and nine times. The chain recombines TRBV5-1 with TRBJ2-7; maybe TRBD1 (6 bases). CDR3 length equals 13 residues. Germline V gene sequence: CDR1 SGHRS, CDR2 YFSETQ. Trimming stripped 3 bases from V and 5 bases from J, with 12 bases between. CDR3 DNA sequence: TGCGCCAGCAGCTCTTTACAGGGTAACGAGCAGTACTTC. It is translated as CASSSLQGNEQYF.

The genes are TRBV2 and TRBJ1-2, with D possibly TRBD1 on 5 matching bases. This CDR3 spans 13 amino acids. The V end lost 7 bases, the J end lost 4 bases, and 13 bases lay between the germline ends. Germline-derived CDR1 and CDR2 are SNHLY and FYNNEI. The CDR3 protein is CASTSGGSYGYTF. The CDR3, as DNA: TGTGCCAGCACCTCCGGGGGTTCCTATGGCTACACCTTC.

The gene calls are TRBV7-2 and TRBJ2-5; D ambiguous. Germline CDR1 reads SGHTA; CDR2 reads FQGNSA. CDR3 length equals 15 residues. Trimming removed 4 bases at V and 1 base at J, with 13 bases between. The DNA of the CDR3 is TGTGCCAGCAGCTACCGCGTTGGTCTCCAAGAGACCCAGTACTTC. Protein sequence: CASSYRVGLQETQYF.

This clonotype was counted a single time. At one end the junction does not follow the germline gene, possibly because of a read error. The chain is built from TRBV7-7 and TRBJ2-5; possibly TRBD1 for D (5 bases). The CDR3 spans 16 residues. Germline loops: CDR1 SSHAT, CDR2 FNYEAQ (reference sequence). CDR3 amino acids: CASSLIQGLPGGTQYF. The CDR3 nucleotides are TGTGCTAGCAGCCTCATTCAGGGTCTCCCGGGTGGGACCCAGTACTTC.

The V gene is TRBV10-3, the J gene TRBJ2-1, with 13 bases identical to TRBD2. Losses at the gene ends were 7 bases for V and 5 bases for J; bases not matched to a gene: 2. Looked up from germline, CDR1 is ENHRY and CDR2 is SYGVKD. This CDR3 has 14 residues. The CDR3 region has the DNA TGTGCCATCAAAGGGACTAGCGGGAACAATGAGCAGTTCTTC. It yields the protein CAIKGTSGNNEQFF.

This clonotype was counted between two and nine times. The chain combines TRBV7-2 with TRBJ1-1, with 7 positions matching TRBD1. J lost 3 bases, V lost 1 base, and 2 bases had no gene match. Germline V gives CDR1 SGHTA, CDR2 FQGNSA. This CDR3 spans 14 amino acids. In nucleotides, the CDR3 is TGTGCCAGCAGCTTAGAGGGGGCGGACACTGAAGCTTTCTTT. Protein: CASSLEGADTEAFF.

The chain has TRBV5-6 and TRBJ1-6; D unresolved. Trimming took off 2 bases at V and 8 bases at J, with 11 bases between the two ends. The CDR3 consists of 14 residues. From germline, CDR1 is SGHDT and CDR2 YYEEEE. Here the CDR3 DNA reads TGTGCCAGCAGCTTTGGGGTTCTCCATTCACCCCTCCACTTT. This gives the protein CASSFGVLHSPLHF.